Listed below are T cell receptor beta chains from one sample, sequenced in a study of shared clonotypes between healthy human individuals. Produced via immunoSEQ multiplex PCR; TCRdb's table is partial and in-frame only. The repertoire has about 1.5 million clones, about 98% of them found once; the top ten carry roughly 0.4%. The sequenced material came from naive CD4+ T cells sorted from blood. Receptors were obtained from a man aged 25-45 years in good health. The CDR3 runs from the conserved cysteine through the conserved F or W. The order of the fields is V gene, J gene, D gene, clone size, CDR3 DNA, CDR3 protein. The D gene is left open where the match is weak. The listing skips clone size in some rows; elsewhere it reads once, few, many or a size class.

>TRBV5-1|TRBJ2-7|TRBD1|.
TGCGCCAGCAGCTTACTAGGGACAGGGCTCGAGCAGTACTTC
CASSLLGTGLEQYF
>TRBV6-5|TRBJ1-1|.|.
TGTGCCAGCAGTTACACGACAGTGAAAGTGGCTTTCTTT
CASSYTTVKVAFF
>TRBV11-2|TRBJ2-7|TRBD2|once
TGTGCCAGCACCTCGAGGCTGGGGACTAGCGGGAGGACCTACGAGCAGTACTTC
CASTSRLGTSGRTYEQYF
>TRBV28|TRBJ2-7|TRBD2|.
TGTGCCAGCAGTTTAAGACTAGCGGGGCTCGAGCAGTACTTC
CASSLRLAGLEQYF
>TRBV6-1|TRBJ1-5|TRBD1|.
TGTGCCAGCAGTGAAGCGAGACGGACAGGGAATCAGCCCCAGCATTTT
CASSEARRTGNQPQHF
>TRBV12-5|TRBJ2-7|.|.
TGTGCTAGTGGTTTGGTTGTCGGGAGTAGGTACGAGCAGTACTTC
CASGLVVGSRYEQYF
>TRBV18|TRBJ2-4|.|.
TGTGCCAGCTCACCTCCCACCGGGGCCAAAAACATTCAGTACTTC
CASSPPTGAKNIQYF
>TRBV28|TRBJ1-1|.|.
TGTGCCAGCAGTCTCCAAGCTCGGTGGAACACTGAAGCTTTCTTT
CASSLQARWNTEAFF
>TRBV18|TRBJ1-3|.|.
TGTGCCAGCTCGCCGGGGCGGGGGAACTCTGGAAACACCATATATTTT
CASSPGRGNSGNTIYF
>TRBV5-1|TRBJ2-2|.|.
TGCGCCAGCAGCGGAAGGTTTACAAATCCAACCGGGGAGCTGTTTTTT
CASSGRFTNPTGELFF
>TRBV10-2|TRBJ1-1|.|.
TGCGCCAGCAGTGAGGTGGGGGGGGCGGCTGAAGCTTTCTTT
CASSEVGGAAEAFF
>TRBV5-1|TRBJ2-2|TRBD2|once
TGCGCCAGCAGCTTGGCCCTAGCGGGAGATCCCATCACCGGGGAGCTGTTTTTT
CASSLALAGDPITGELFF
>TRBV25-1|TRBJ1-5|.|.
TGTGCCAGCAGTGGTGCAAATCAGCCCCAGCATTTT
CASSGANQPQHF
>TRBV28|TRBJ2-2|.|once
TGTGCCAGCAGTTTTAGCCGGGAGCTGTTTTTT
CASSFSRELFF
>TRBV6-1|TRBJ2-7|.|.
TGTGCCAGCAGTCCCTCCCGGGTAGCAGAGCAGTACTTC
CASSPSRVAEQYF
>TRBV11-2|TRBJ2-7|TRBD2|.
TGTGCCAGCAGCGCGGGACTAGTAGACTACGAGCAGTACTTC
CASSAGLVDYEQYF
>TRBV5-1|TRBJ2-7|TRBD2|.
TGCGCCAGCAGCACCGGACTAGCGGGAGTTCACGAGCAGTACTTC
CASSTGLAGVHEQYF
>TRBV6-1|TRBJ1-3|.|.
TGTGCCAGCAGTGAATTTAGAGGGACGCTTGGAAACACCATATATTTT
CASSEFRGTLGNTIYF
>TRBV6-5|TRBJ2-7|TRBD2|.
TGTGCCAGCAGTTACGCTAGCGGGGACTCCTACGAGCAGTACTTC
CASSYASGDSYEQYF
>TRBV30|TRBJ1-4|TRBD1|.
TGTGCCACAGAGACAGGGGGCACGGAAAAACTGTTTTTT
CATETGGTEKLFF
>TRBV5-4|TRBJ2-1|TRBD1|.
TGTGCCAGCACCGGCGGAGGCCTCGACAGGGGACCCTACAATGAGCAGTTCTTC
CASTGGGLDRGPYNEQFF
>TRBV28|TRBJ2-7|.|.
TGTGCCAGCAGTTTAAGGGGGGTGGGCTACGAGCAGTACTTC
CASSLRGVGYEQYF
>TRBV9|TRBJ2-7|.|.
TGTGCCAGCAGCCCCGGACAGAACTACGAGCAGTACTTC
CASSPGQNYEQYF
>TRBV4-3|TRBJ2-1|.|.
TGCGCCAGCAGCCAGGGGGTCGGGTTTAGCTCCTACAATGAGCAGTTCTTC
CASSQGVGFSSYNEQFF
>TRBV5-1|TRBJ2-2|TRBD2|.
TGCGCCAGCAGCTTGGTGGGGACTAGCAGCACCGGGGAGCTGTTTTTT
CASSLVGTSSTGELFF
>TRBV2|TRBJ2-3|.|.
TGTGCCAGCAGTGAAGATGGGACTTATTTT
CASSEDGTYF
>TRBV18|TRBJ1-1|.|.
TGTGCCAGCTCACCAGGGCTGGAAAGCACTGAAGCTTTCTTT
CASSPGLESTEAFF
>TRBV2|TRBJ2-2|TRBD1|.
TGTGCCAGTCGGGGGACAGGGGGCTTCACCGGGGAGCTGTTTTTT
CASRGTGGFTGELFF
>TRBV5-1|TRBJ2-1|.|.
TGCGCCAGCAGCTTGCCTGAGCAGTTCTTC
CASSLPEQFF
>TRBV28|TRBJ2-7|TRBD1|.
TGTGCCAGCAGTATGACAGGGACCGTATACGAGCAGTACTTC
CASSMTGTVYEQYF
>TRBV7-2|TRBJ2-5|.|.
TGTGCCAGCAGCTTTCCGGGACGACGTACTCAAGAGACCCAGTACTTC
CASSFPGRRTQETQYF
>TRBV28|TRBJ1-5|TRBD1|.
TGTGCCAGCACCCCTGGGACAGCTAATCAGCCCCAGCATTTT
CASTPGTANQPQHF
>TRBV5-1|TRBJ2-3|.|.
TGCGCCAGCAGCAGAGAAGGGGTGTCAGATACGCAGTATTTT
CASSREGVSDTQYF
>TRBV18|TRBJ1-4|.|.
TGTGCCAGCTCACCGGGAAGGGGAGAGAGTAATGAAAAACTGTTTTTT
CASSPGRGESNEKLFF
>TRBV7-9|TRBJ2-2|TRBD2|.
TGTGCCAGCCCCCCGGGAGGGGACACCGGGGAGCTGTTTTTT
CASPPGGDTGELFF
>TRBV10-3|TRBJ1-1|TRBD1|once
TGTGCCATCAGGGGACCCGGGACAGCTTTGAACACTGAAGCTTTCTTT
CAIRGPGTALNTEAFF
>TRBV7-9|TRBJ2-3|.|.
TGTGCCAGCAGCTCCATAACCGTTCCCGCCCCAAGCACAGATACGCAGTATTTT
CASSSITVPAPSTDTQYF
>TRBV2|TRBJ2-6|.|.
TGTGCCAGCACCACGCAGGGCTCTGGGGCCAACGTCCTGACTTTC
CASTTQGSGANVLTF
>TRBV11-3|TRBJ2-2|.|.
TGTGCCAGCAGCTTAGACGGGAGATACACCGGGGAGCTGTTTTTT
CASSLDGRYTGELFF
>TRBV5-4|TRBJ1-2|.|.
TGTGCCAGCAGCTCGGACAGTACCAATGGCTACACCTTC
CASSSDSTNGYTF
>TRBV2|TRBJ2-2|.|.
TGTGCCAGCAGTGTGTATCAGGGGAACACCGGGGAGCTGTTTTTT
CASSVYQGNTGELFF
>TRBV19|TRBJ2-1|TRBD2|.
TGTGCCAGTAGTGCAACTAGCGGGAGTGTCAATGAGCAGTTCTTC
CASSATSGSVNEQFF
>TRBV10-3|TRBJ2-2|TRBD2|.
TGTGCCACCTGGGCGAGCGCGGGAGGCACCGGGGAGCTGTTTTTT
CATWASAGGTGELFF
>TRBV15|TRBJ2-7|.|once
TGTGCCACCAGCGGGTGGAGGAGCTCCTACGAGCAGTACTTC
CATSGWRSSYEQYF
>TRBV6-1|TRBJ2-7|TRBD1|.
TGTGCCAGCAGTGAAGTCCCAGGGGGCGGCGAGCAGTACTTC
CASSEVPGGGEQYF
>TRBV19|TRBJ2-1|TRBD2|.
TGTGCCAGTAGTATAGATCACGCGGGAGGGAATGAGCAGTTCTTC
CASSIDHAGGNEQFF
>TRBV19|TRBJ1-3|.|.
TGTGCCAGTAGTATTAGACAGCAAACCTCTGGAAACACCATATATTTT
CASSIRQQTSGNTIYF
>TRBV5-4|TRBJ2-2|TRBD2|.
TGTGCCAGCAGCCCCACCCCCACTAGCGGGAGGGGGCACACCGGGGAGCTGTTTTTT
CASSPTPTSGRGHTGELFF
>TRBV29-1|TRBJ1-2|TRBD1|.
TGCAGCGTTCGGTCAGGGGGATTAGCTAACTATGGCTACACCTTC
CSVRSGGLANYGYTF
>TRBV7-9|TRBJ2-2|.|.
TGTGCCAGCAGCTTATGGGGCAGGAACACCGGGGAGCTGTTTTTT
CASSLWGRNTGELFF
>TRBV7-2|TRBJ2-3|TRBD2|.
TGTGCCAGCAGCCTAGCGGGAGGGAACACAGATACGCAGTATTTT
CASSLAGGNTDTQYF
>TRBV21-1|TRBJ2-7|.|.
TGTGCCAGCAGCCGAGTGGACAGGAGCTCCTACGAGCAGTACTTC
CASSRVDRSSYEQYF
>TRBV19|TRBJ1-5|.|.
TGTGCCAGTAGTATAGTGACAGGCGATCAGCCCCAGCATTTT
CASSIVTGDQPQHF